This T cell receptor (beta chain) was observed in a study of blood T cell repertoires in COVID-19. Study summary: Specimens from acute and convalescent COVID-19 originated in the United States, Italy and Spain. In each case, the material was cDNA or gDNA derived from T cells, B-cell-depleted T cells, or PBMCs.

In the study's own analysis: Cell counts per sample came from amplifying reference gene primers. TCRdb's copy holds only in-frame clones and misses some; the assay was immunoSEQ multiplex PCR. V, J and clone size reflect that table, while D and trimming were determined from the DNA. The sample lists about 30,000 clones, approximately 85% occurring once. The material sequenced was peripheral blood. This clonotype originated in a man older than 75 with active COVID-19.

The DNA of the CDR3 is TGTGCCAGCAGTTATAATCGGGCGAACACCGGGGAGCTGTTTTTT. Translated: CASSYNRANTGELFF. J is TRBJ2-2 and V is TRBV6-5; D gene ambiguous. V lost 3 bases and J lost 0, with 8 bases in between. The CDR3 runs 15 residues. In germline, CDR1 is MNHEY, CDR2 SVGAGI.